This TCR beta chain was retrieved from a study of T cell changes during pregnancy in multiple sclerosis. Only in-frame clones appear in the TCRdb table, and some are missing; sequencing was by immunoSEQ multiplex PCR. Of approximately 40,000 clones in the sample, roughly 90% were seen once. The CDR3 totals 17 residues. The J segment lost 1 base and the V segment lost 0 bases, leaving 3 bases of the junction unmatched. Germline-derived CDR1 and CDR2 are SGDLS and YYNGEE. Source: CD8+ T cells from peripheral blood mononuclear cells, taken in the third trimester of pregnancy. The chain links TRBV9 to TRBJ2-5; 13 bases align to TRBD2. The sequence was collected from a female donor with multiple sclerosis, enrolled in a pregnancy study. The chain's CDR3 is CASSVVGTSGTQETQYF. CDR3 in DNA: TGTGCCAGCAGCGTAGTAGGGACTAGCGGGACCCAAGAGACCCAGTACTTC.